What follows are 8 T cell receptor beta chains derived from one specimen sequenced in a study of T cell responses to AZD1222 COVID-19 vaccine. The protocol was immunoSEQ multiplex PCR, while the TCRdb copy is restricted to in-frame clones and leaves out a portion. Here the sample spans 140,000 to 150,000 clones, roughly 88% being singletons. The input for sequencing was peripheral blood, taken 28 days after the second AZD1222 dose. These receptors originate from an adult who received the AZD1222 COVID-19 vaccine.

A remark on this clone: The junction differs from germline at one of its ends, possibly a read error. The chain links TRBV4-1 to TRBJ2-1; TRBD1 is a possible D gene (6 bases). Germline values: CDR1 MGHRA, CDR2 YSYEKL. The CDR3 sequence is 14 residues long. DNA for the CDR3: TGCGCCAGCAGTCAAGGACAGCTCTACAATGAGCAGTTCTTC. Residues: CASSQGQLYNEQFF.

The V gene is TRBV20-1, the J gene TRBJ1-5; D unclear. Germline-derived CDR1 and CDR2 are DFQATT and SNEGSKA (reference sequence). Trimming cost V 3 bases and J 5 bases, with 17 bases left between them. CDR3 length equals 15 residues. The CDR3 sequence is CSASSAKSSDQPQHF. The CDR3 DNA is TGCAGTGCTAGTTCGGCCAAAAGTTCGGATCAGCCCCAGCATTTT.

The genes are TRBV9 and TRBJ1-4, with D hard to call. Trimming removed 1 base at V and 2 bases at J, with 3 bases between. The CDR3 spans 13 residues. Looked up from germline, CDR1 is SGDLS and CDR2 is YYNGEE. This chain's CDR3 is CASSVHTNEKLFF. In nucleotides, the CDR3 is TGTGCCAGCAGCGTACACACTAATGAAAAACTGTTTTTT.

The chain links TRBV28 to TRBJ2-7; 9 bases fit TRBD1. Germline values: CDR1 MDHEN, CDR2 SYDVKM. The CDR3 sequence is 14 residues long. V dropped 7 bases and J dropped 1; count of bases not matched to a gene: 5. This CDR3 is CASNPGTGSYEQYF. The DNA for the CDR3 is TGTGCCAGCAATCCCGGGACAGGGTCCTACGAGCAGTACTTC. The full variable domain, its missing parts supplied by reference TRBV28 and TRBJ2-7, is DVKVTQSSRYLVKRTGEKVFLECVQDMDHENMFWYRQDPGLGLRLIYFSYDVKMKEKGDIPEGYSVSREKKERFSLILESASTNQTSMYLCASNPGTGSYEQYFGPGTRLTVT.

CDR3 loop: CASSRTSGGTYTDTQYF. DNA of the CDR3: TGTGCCAGCAGTCGCACTAGCGGGGGAACTTACACAGATACGCAGTATTTT. This chain uses TRBV2 with TRBJ2-3, with 11 bases identical to TRBD2. Trimming cost V 5 bases and J 2 bases; bases outside gene matches: 9. Germline V gene sequence: CDR1 SNHLY, CDR2 FYNNEI. The CDR3 contains 17 residues. Full variable domain (rest looked up from reference TRBV2 and TRBJ2-3): EPEVTQTPSHQVTQMGQEVILRCVPISNHLYFYWYRQILGQKVEFLVSFYNNEISEKSEIFDDQFSVERPDGSNFTLKIRSTKLEDSAMYFCASSRTSGGTYTDTQYFGPGTRLTVL.

The gene calls are TRBV6-5 and TRBJ1-5; the D gene is possibly TRBD1 (6 bases). CDR1 MNHEY and CDR2 SVGAGI come from the germline V gene. Trimming cost V 6 bases and J 0 bases, with 9 bases left between them. This CDR3 spans 14 amino acids. The CDR3 loop reads CASSNRDSNQPQHF. CDR3 in DNA: TGTGCCAGCAGCAACAGGGATAGCAATCAGCCCCAGCATTTT.

This clone appeared once. Distinct nucleotide sequences in the sample also encode this CDR3. This chain joins TRBV18 and TRBJ2-5; D not certain. Germline V gene data show CDR1 as KGHSH and CDR2 as LQKENI. The CDR3 consists of 12 residues. Trimming took off 0 bases at V and 5 bases at J, with 4 bases between the two ends. The CDR3 here is CASSPPSETQYF. The DNA of the CDR3 is TGTGCCAGCTCACCACCGAGTGAGACCCAGTACTTC.

V is TRBV2 and J is TRBJ1-6; D unclear. Trimming removed 3 bases from V and 0 bases from J, with 6 bases in between. There are 15 residues in the CDR3. CDR1 SNHLY and CDR2 FYNNEI come from the germline V gene. CDR3 sequence reads: CASSEESSYNSPLHF. The CDR3 bases are TGTGCCAGCAGTGAGGAGAGCTCCTATAATTCACCCCTCCACTTT.